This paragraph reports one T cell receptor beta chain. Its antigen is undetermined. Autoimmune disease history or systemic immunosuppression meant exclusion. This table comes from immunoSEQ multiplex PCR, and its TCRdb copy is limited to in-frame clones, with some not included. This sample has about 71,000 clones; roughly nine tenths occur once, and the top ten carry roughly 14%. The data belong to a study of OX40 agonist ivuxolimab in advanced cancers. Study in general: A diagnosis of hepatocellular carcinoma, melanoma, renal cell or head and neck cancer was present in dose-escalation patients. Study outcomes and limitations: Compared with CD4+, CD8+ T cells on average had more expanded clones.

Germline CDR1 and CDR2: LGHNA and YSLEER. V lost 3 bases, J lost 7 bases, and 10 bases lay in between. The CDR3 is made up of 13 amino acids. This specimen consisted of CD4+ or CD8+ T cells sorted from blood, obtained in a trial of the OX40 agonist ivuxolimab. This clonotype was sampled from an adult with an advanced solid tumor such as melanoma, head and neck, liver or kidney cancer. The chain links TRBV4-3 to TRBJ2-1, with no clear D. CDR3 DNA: TGCGCCAGCAGCCACTCGATGGGGAATGAGCAGTTCTTC. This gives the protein CASSHSMGNEQFF.